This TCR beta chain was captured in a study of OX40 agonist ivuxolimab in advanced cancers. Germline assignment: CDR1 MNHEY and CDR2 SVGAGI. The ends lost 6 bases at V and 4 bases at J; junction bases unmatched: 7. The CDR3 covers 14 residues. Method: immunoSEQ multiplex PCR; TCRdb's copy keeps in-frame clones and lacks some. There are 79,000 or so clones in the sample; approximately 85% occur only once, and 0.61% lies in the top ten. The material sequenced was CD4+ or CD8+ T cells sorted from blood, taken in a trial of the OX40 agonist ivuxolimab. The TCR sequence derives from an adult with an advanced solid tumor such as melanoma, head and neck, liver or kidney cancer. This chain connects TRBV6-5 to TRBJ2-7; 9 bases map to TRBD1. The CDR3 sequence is CASSPDRGLYEQYF. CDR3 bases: TGTGCCAGCAGCCCGGACAGGGGCCTTTACGAGCAGTACTTC.